This T cell receptor (beta chain) comes out of a study of T cell repertoires in cytomegalovirus infection. The overall study: It was the public TCR beta signatures that indicated both CMV infection and matching HLA type. Regarding the study as a whole: HLA-C-restricted CMV-specific TCR beta clonotypes prevailed in the ex vivo response.

With regard to this clonotype: Its antigen is unidentified.

Using its own MiXCR run on the reads, TCRdb lists one record per CDR3 protein. The sample holds around 130,000 distinct CDR3 sequences; 7% to 9.5% are singletons and the top ten take roughly 9.1%. V lost 10 bases, J lost 6 bases, and 15 bases lay in between. CDR1 LNHDA and CDR2 SQIVND come from the germline V gene (reference sequence). The CDR3 length is 13 residues. The source material was PBMCs. The genes are TRBV19 and TRBJ2-2; D is perhaps TRBD2 (5 bases). The clonotype comes from a human donor in good health (CMV status not recorded). Some clones in this sample may be carry-over from other donors' samples. The CDR3 loop is CAITSGYPGELFF. Here the CDR3 DNA reads TGTGCCATTACCTCGGGGTACCCCGGGGAGCTGTTTTTT.